The next 20 T cell receptor beta chains were all read from a single sample in a study of identical twins. TCRdb used MiXCR to reprocess the 5' RACE reads, holding one entry per CDR3 protein. Of around 510,000 distinct CDR3 sequences listed, over 11% are singletons. This same sample was also part of a study on yellow fever vaccine responses in identical twins.

Material for sequencing was CD4+ T cells sorted from blood. These TCRs come from a young woman in good health.

The J gene is TRBJ1-4, the V gene TRBV20-1; 8 bases fit TRBD1. J lost 7 bases, V lost 0 bases, and 10 bases had no gene match. Germline V CDR1 and CDR2: DFQATT, SNEGSKA (reference sequence). This CDR3 has 16 amino acids. The chain's CDR3 is CSARDGQGALVEKLFF. The CDR3 region has the DNA TGCAGTGCTAGAGATGGGCAGGGGGCTTTGGTTGAAAAACTGTTTTTT.

J is TRBJ2-1 and V is TRBV28, with 10 bases aligning to TRBD2. The CDR3 sequence is 17 residues long. Per the germline V gene, CDR1 is MDHEN and CDR2 is SYDVKM. The V segment lost 1 base and the J segment 8 bases; nucleotides outside the gene matches: 11. CDR3 coding DNA: TGTGCCAGCAGTTTATCGGGACTGAGCGGGGGGGCGCATGAGCAGTTCTTC. It yields the protein CASSLSGLSGGAHEQFF.

This clonotype showed up many times. This rearrangement joins TRBV5-1 to TRBJ2-3; D is unresolved. Trimming shortened V by 0 bases and J by 4 bases, and 15 bases separated the two germline ends. The CDR3 has 16 residues. Germline-derived CDR1 and CDR2 are SGHRS and YFSETQ. The CDR3 DNA reads as TGCGCCAGCAGCTTGGGTAGTGTCTCCCCGTCAGATACGCAGTATTTT. Residues: CASSLGSVSPSDTQYF.

This chain connects TRBV29-1 to TRBJ2-7; 8 nucleotides agree with TRBD2. Per germline, CDR1 SQVTM and CDR2 ANQGSEA. This CDR3 region has 13 residues. V lost 7 bases, J lost 4 bases, and 9 bases stayed unmatched. The DNA of the CDR3 is TGCAGCGCAGCCGGGGGGGAACAATACGAGCAGTACTTC. Its translation: CSAAGGEQYEQYF.

The CDR3 sequence is CASCSGTSGRARYNEQFF. Here the CDR3 DNA reads TGTGCCAGCTGTTCCGGGACTAGCGGGAGGGCCAGGTATAATGAGCAGTTCTTC. This rearrangement joins TRBV12-3 or TRBV12-4 to TRBJ2-1; 16 bases fit TRBD2. The junction had 14 bases not matched to a gene; V was cut back by 8 bases and J by 7 bases. The CDR3 consists of 18 residues.

This clonotype was found a few times. The rearrangement uses TRBV5-5 and TRBJ2-1; D unresolved. V was shortened by 4 bases and J by 2 bases, with 16 bases between the two germline ends. Germline V gene data show CDR1 as SGHKS and CDR2 as YYEKEE (reference sequence). There are 16 residues in the CDR3. CDR3 DNA sequence: TGTGCCAGCAGCCAGAAGGCCCAAACGGCCTACAATGAGCAGTTCTTC. Its protein is CASSQKAQTAYNEQFF.

This clonotype was counted ten times or more. The V and J genes are TRBV20-1 and TRBJ2-4; tentatively, D is TRBD2 (5 bases). Trimming pared 5 bases from V and 2 bases from J, leaving 13 bases between. CDR1 is DFQATT, CDR2 SNEGSKA, per germline (reference sequence). The CDR3 loop spans 14 amino acids. The CDR3 spells CSAGKLVPKNIQYF. As DNA, the CDR3 is TGCAGTGCTGGGAAACTAGTTCCCAAAAACATTCAGTACTTC.

V is TRBV7-2 and J is TRBJ2-2; D is unclear. With 4 bases removed from V and 1 base from J, the gap between germline ends came to 10 bases. This CDR3 has 15 amino acids. Germline values: CDR1 SGHTA, CDR2 FQGNSA. The CDR3 loop reads CASSYSRKNTGELFF. CDR3 nucleotide sequence: TGTGCCAGCAGCTATAGCCGTAAGAACACCGGGGAGCTGTTTTTT.

The rearrangement links TRBV6-5 to TRBJ2-2; 8 positions agree with TRBD1. This CDR3 comprises 17 residues. V lost 2 bases to trimming and J lost 0 bases; unmatched junction nucleotides: 5. CDR1 MNHEY and CDR2 SVGAGI come from the germline V gene. CDR3 residues: CASSYEGQVPNTGELFF. CDR3 DNA sequence: TGTGCCAGCAGTTACGAGGGACAGGTACCGAACACCGGGGAGCTGTTTTTT.

This clonotype was recorded many times. DNA of the CDR3: TGTGCCAGCAGCCGCCTAGCGGCGAGCGATGAGCAGTTCTTC. Residues: CASSRLAASDEQFF. The rearrangement joins TRBV9 to TRBJ2-1; 7 nucleotides align to TRBD2. The V and J ends lost 4 bases and 8 bases, in that order; junction bases with no gene match: 9. From germline, CDR1 is SGDLS and CDR2 YYNGEE. CDR3 length: 14 residues.

The gene calls are TRBV6-2 or TRBV6-3 and TRBJ2-7, with D tentatively TRBD2 (5 bases). The germline V and J ends were trimmed by 6 bases and 3 bases, with 18 bases remaining between them. Germline CDR1 MNHEY, CDR2 SVGEGT. The CDR3 has 15 residues. In DNA form, the CDR3 reads TGTGCCAGCAGGAGACTACAAATCATAGACTACGAGCAGTACTTC. Translating it yields CASRRLQIIDYEQYF.

This clonotype was observed at least ten times. This sequence joins TRBV10-3 and TRBJ2-1, with 9 bases matching TRBD2. The CDR3 consists of 14 residues. With 4 bases clipped from V and 6 bases from J, the junction kept 4 bases outside the gene matches. The germline V gene has CDR1 ENHRY and CDR2 SYGVKD. The CDR3: CAISGGLARNEQFF. In DNA form, the CDR3 reads TGTGCCATCAGTGGTGGACTAGCGCGCAATGAGCAGTTCTTC.

The CDR3, as DNA: TGTGCCAGCAGCCCCGGGACTAGCTTCTACGAGCAGTACTTC. This encodes CASSPGTSFYEQYF. The chain uses TRBV7-2 and TRBJ2-7; 9 bases align to TRBD2. The CDR3 loop spans 14 amino acids. V was clipped by 5 bases and J by 3 bases; unmatched bases: 5. Germline loops: CDR1 SGHTA, CDR2 FQGNSA. Combining the CDR3 with reference TRBV7-2 and TRBJ2-7 gives the whole variable domain GAGVSQSPSNKVTEKGKDVELRCDPISGHTALYWYRQSLGQGLEFLIYFQGNSAPDKSGLPSDRFSAERTGGSVSTLTIQRTQQEDSAVYLCASSPGTSFYEQYFGPGTRLTVT.

This clonotype has just a few counts. The chain has TRBV5-6 and TRBJ2-1; D perhaps matches TRBD2 (6 bases). V was trimmed by 4 bases and J by 1 base, leaving 12 bases between them. In germline, CDR1 is SGHDT, CDR2 YYEEEE. The CDR3 length is 15 residues. This CDR3 is CASSESGWSYNEQFF. The CDR3 DNA reads as TGTGCCAGCAGCGAAAGCGGGTGGTCCTACAATGAGCAGTTCTTC. Combining the CDR3 with reference TRBV5-6 and TRBJ2-1 gives the whole variable domain DAGVTQSPTHLIKTRGQQVTLRCSPKSGHDTVSWYQQALGQGPQFIFQYYEEEERQRGNFPDRFSGHQFPNYSSELNVNALLLGDSALYLCASSESGWSYNEQFFGPGTRLTVL.

This clonotype came up a few times. V usage is TRBV19 and J usage is TRBJ2-1; D gene uncertain. The CDR3 extends over 12 amino acids. In germline, CDR1 is LNHDA, CDR2 SQIVND (reference sequence). Trimming took 8 bases from V and 9 from J, leaving 14 bases between them. CDR3 DNA sequence: TGTGCCAGTGGAGATTTTGAAGGTGAGCAGTTCTTC. It codes for CASGDFEGEQFF.

Only a few counts were recorded for this clonotype. The chain combines TRBV5-1 with TRBJ2-2; perhaps TRBD1 as D (7 bases). CDR1 and CDR2 from the germline V gene are SGHRS and YFSETQ. CDR3 length: 18 amino acids. Trimming shortened V by 4 bases and J by 0 bases, and 19 bases separated the two germline ends. Written as DNA, the CDR3 is TGCGCCAGCAGCACAAGTACCAGGGGGGCGGCGAACACCGGGGAGCTGTTTTTT. Amino acids: CASSTSTRGAANTGELFF.

The sample holds a few counts of this clonotype. The chain carries TRBV11-2 and TRBJ2-7; possible D gene TRBD2, 5 bases. The germline gives CDR1 SGHAT, CDR2 FQNNGV. V was pared by 4 bases and J by 0 bases, with 10 bases between. This CDR3 has 14 amino acids. This CDR3 reads CASSSAGHSYEQYF. The CDR3 DNA reads TGTGCCAGCAGCTCCGCGGGCCACTCCTACGAGCAGTACTTC.

A few counts support this clonotype. The chain has TRBV6-2 or TRBV6-3 and TRBJ2-7; unclear D gene. CDR1 and CDR2 (germline): MNHEY, SVGEGT. The CDR3 totals 12 residues. Trimming shortened V by 2 bases and J by 3 bases, and 5 bases separated the two germline ends. CDR3: CASSYALYEQYF. CDR3 coding DNA: TGTGCCAGCAGTTACGCACTCTACGAGCAGTACTTC.

This clonotype turned up a few times. V and J are TRBV6-2 or TRBV6-3 and TRBJ2-2; 8 positions agree with TRBD1. V shed 6 bases, J shed 3 bases, and the junction held 9 bases outside the gene matches. This CDR3 contains 16 residues. Germline assignment: CDR1 MNHEY and CDR2 SVGEGT. For the CDR3, the DNA is TGTGCCAGCAGACTAAGAGGACAGGGCGACACCGGGGAGCTGTTTTTT. This sequence encodes CASRLRGQGDTGELFF.

This clonotype was seen a few times. J is TRBJ2-7 and V is TRBV4-2; 7 bases match TRBD1. In germline, CDR1 is LGHNA, CDR2 YNFKEQ. The junction had 7 bases not matched to a gene; V was cut back by 0 bases and J by 5 bases. The length of the CDR3 is 15 residues. The CDR3 DNA follows: TGTGCCAGCAGCCAAGACGGGACAGCTCGCGACGAGCAGTACTTC. Translated, it gives CASSQDGTARDEQYF.